Listed here are 27 T cell receptor beta chains from one sample, sequenced in a study of CXCR3-negative and CXCR3-positive naive CD8 T cells. Findings and caveats of the study: TRB CDR3 hydrophobicity was greater in CXCR3-positive naive cells than in CXCR3-negative naive cells.

No antigen has been identified for these receptors. Via 5' RACE with UMI labels, TRB cDNA libraries were prepared. Following a re-call of the 5' RACE reads, TCRdb has one entry per CDR3 protein and lacks DNA. This table lists 120,000 to 150,000 distinct CDR3 sequences. Sequencing was done on a sample of naive CXCR3+ CD8+ T cells from blood. Subset described: CD45RO-CCR7+CD27+CD95- naive CD8+ T cells expressing CXCR3 (TNR3+). Every receptor here comes from a human donor in good health. Some clones in this sample may be carry-over from other donors' samples.

The chain recombines TRBV28 with TRBJ2-7; TCRdb indicates TRBD1, and absent DNA this call remains unverified. The germline V gene encodes CDR1 MDHEN and CDR2 SYDVKM. CDR3 length: 16 residues. CDR3 region: CASSPAPLTGGYEQYF.

This chain's CDR3 is CASSPFVGDTEAFF. The chain employs TRBV5-1 and TRBJ1-1. CDR1 and CDR2 (germline): SGHRS, YFSETQ. The CDR3 consists of 14 residues.

The chain has TRBV7-9 and TRBJ2-1. This CDR3 is built from 13 residues. Germline loops: CDR1 SEHNR, CDR2 FQNEAQ (reference sequence). The CDR3 reads CASSLQGINEQFF.

The V call is TRBV13, the J call TRBJ1-5; lacking DNA, the TRBD1 call made by TCRdb goes unchecked. The CDR3 has 16 residues. From germline, CDR1 is PRHDT and CDR2 FYEKMQ (reference sequence). CDR3 amino acids: CASSFWTGTDNQPQHF.

The chain links TRBV19 to TRBJ2-7; the TCRdb call, TRBD2, lacks DNA for checking. CDR3 size: 14 residues. Per germline, CDR1 LNHDA and CDR2 SQIVND (reference sequence). CDR3 protein: CASSIRPVGGEQYF.

CDR3 in amino acids: CASSESGTSGGGTDTQYF. V usage is TRBV9 and J usage is TRBJ2-3; TCRdb lists TRBD2, though no DNA is available to test this call. The CDR3 is 18 residues long. The germline gives CDR1 SGDLS, CDR2 YYNGEE.

The chain combines TRBV29-1 with TRBJ1-1; TCRdb picks TRBD1, but there is no DNA to check that call. This CDR3 comprises 12 residues. Germline V lookup: CDR1 SQVTM, CDR2 ANQGSEA. The CDR3 protein is CSVEGGAGEAFF. Variable domain in full (rest from reference TRBV29-1 and TRBJ1-1): SAVISQKPSRDICQRGTSLTIQCQVDSQVTMMFWYRQQPGQSLTLIATANQGSEATYESGFVIDKFPISRPNLTFSTLTVSNMSPEDSSIYLCSVEGGAGEAFFGQGTRLTVV.

V usage is TRBV11-2 and J usage is TRBJ2-3. Germline assignment: CDR1 SGHAT and CDR2 FQNNGV. The CDR3 has 13 amino acids. The CDR3 protein is CASSPWETDTQYF. Complete variable domain (other parts from reference TRBV11-2 and TRBJ2-3): EAGVAQSPRYKIIEKRQSVAFWCNPISGHATLYWYQQILGQGPKLLIQFQNNGVVDDSQLPKDRFSAERLKGVDSTLKIQPAKLEDSAVYLCASSPWETDTQYFGPGTRLTVL.

V gene TRBV18 combines with J gene TRBJ2-7; TCRdb gives TRBD1 as the D gene, but with no DNA this cannot be confirmed. The CDR3 contains 13 residues. The V gene's germline CDR1 is KGHSH and CDR2 LQKENI. The CDR3 loop reads CASSPWDSYEQYF.

The J gene is TRBJ2-2, the V gene TRBV3-1. In germline, CDR1 is LGHDT, CDR2 YNNKEL (reference sequence). The CDR3 spans 15 residues. The CDR3 here is CASSQDPLNTGELFF.

The V and J genes are TRBV14 and TRBJ2-7; the TCRdb call, TRBD2, lacks DNA for checking. The CDR3 loop spans 13 amino acids. The germline CDR1 and CDR2 sequences are SGHDN and FVKESK. CDR3 loop: CASSPGLYYEQYF. Filled out from reference TRBV14 and TRBJ2-7, the complete variable domain reads EAGVTQFPSHSVIEKGQTVTLRCDPISGHDNLYWYRRVMGKEIKFLLHFVKESKQDESGMPNNRFLAERTGGTYSTLKVQPAELEDSGVYFCASSPGLYYEQYFGPGTRLTVT.

V usage is TRBV4-2 and J usage is TRBJ2-2; TCRdb names TRBD2, which stays unverified in the absence of DNA. Germline assignment: CDR1 LGHNA and CDR2 YNFKEQ. This CDR3 is built from 18 residues. The CDR3 reads CASSQDASGGDHTVELFF.

This chain joins TRBV20-1 and TRBJ2-7; checking the TCRdb D call of TRBD1 is not possible without DNA. CDR1 is DFQATT, CDR2 SNEGSKA, per germline (reference sequence). The CDR3 is 14 residues long. CDR3 sequence: CSARARDRSYEQYF.

The V and J genes are TRBV7-2 and TRBJ2-7; TCRdb designates TRBD2, a call that cannot be tested without DNA. CDR3 length: 15 amino acids. Germline values: CDR1 SGHTA, CDR2 FQGNSA. The chain's CDR3 is CASSFNAGFSYEQYF. Using reference TRBV7-2 and TRBJ2-7 for the parts outside the CDR3, the full variable domain is GAGVSQSPSNKVTEKGKDVELRCDPISGHTALYWYRQSLGQGLEFLIYFQGNSAPDKSGLPSDRFSAERTGGSVSTLTIQRTQQEDSAVYLCASSFNAGFSYEQYFGPGTRLTVT.

The chain joins TRBV10-3 to TRBJ2-1; the TRBD2 assignment by TCRdb is unverifiable without DNA. From germline, CDR1 is ENHRY and CDR2 SYGVKD. The CDR3 is 15 residues long. The CDR3 spells CAISAGTSGNNEQFF.

This rearrangement joins TRBV7-6 to TRBJ2-3; the D call from TCRdb, TRBD1, cannot be confirmed without DNA. The CDR3 is 15 amino acids. Looked up from germline, CDR1 is SGHVS and CDR2 is FNYEAQ. CDR3 region: CASSSAGGPLDTQYF.

The gene calls are TRBV29-1 and TRBJ1-2; TCRdb calls TRBD1, which cannot be checked without DNA. This CDR3 contains 12 residues. Germline V gives CDR1 SQVTM, CDR2 ANQGSEA. The CDR3 sequence: CSVRQGNYGYTF.

V usage is TRBV29-1 and J usage is TRBJ2-3; TCRdb proposes TRBD1, but this gene call is untestable without DNA. The CDR3 extends over 14 amino acids. CDR1 and CDR2 (germline): SQVTM, ANQGSEA. The CDR3 loop reads CSVEGWDAQDTQYF.

V is TRBV7-6 and J is TRBJ2-7; TCRdb lists TRBD1, though no DNA is available to test this call. This CDR3 region has 16 residues. Germline loops: CDR1 SGHVS, CDR2 FNYEAQ. CDR3: CASSHPGTGSSYEQYF.

The chain links TRBV4-1 to TRBJ1-1; with no DNA, the TCRdb D assignment of TRBD1 cannot be verified. The CDR3 loop spans 15 amino acids. The germline gives CDR1 MGHRA, CDR2 YSYEKL. CDR3 in amino acids: CASSQDEYRIPEAFF.

The V call is TRBV25-1, the J call TRBJ2-3. The CDR3 has 16 amino acids. Germline assignment: CDR1 MGHDK and CDR2 SYGVNS. CDR3 amino acids: CASSDPGEYPTDTQYF.

The V call is TRBV2, the J call TRBJ2-5; TCRdb gives TRBD1 as the D gene, but with no DNA this cannot be confirmed. Germline values: CDR1 SNHLY, CDR2 FYNNEI. This CDR3 contains 16 residues. The CDR3 region is CASFRDRGYLAETQYF.

V and J are TRBV7-9 and TRBJ2-1; lacking DNA, the TRBD2 call made by TCRdb goes unchecked. The CDR3 is made up of 16 amino acids. Germline V gives CDR1 SEHNR, CDR2 FQNEAQ (reference sequence). CDR3: CASSPQPLGWINEQFF. Combining the CDR3 with reference TRBV7-9 and TRBJ2-1 gives the whole variable domain DTGVSQNPRHKITKRGQNVTFRCDPISEHNRLYWYRQTLGQGPEFLTYFQNEAQLEKSRLLSDRFSAERPKGSFSTLEIQRTEQGDSAMYLCASSPQPLGWINEQFFGPGTRLTVL.

This rearrangement joins TRBV29-1 to TRBJ1-1; the TRBD1 assignment by TCRdb is unverifiable without DNA. The CDR3 runs to 13 residues. Germline V gives CDR1 SQVTM, CDR2 ANQGSEA. The chain's CDR3 is CSVENGKRTEAFF.

The V call is TRBV4-3, the J call TRBJ1-2. Looked up from germline, CDR1 is LGHNA and CDR2 is YSLEER. CDR3 size: 14 residues. The CDR3 region is CASSQELANYGYTF.

The chain recombines TRBV29-1 with TRBJ1-1; TCRdb indicates TRBD1, and absent DNA this call remains unverified. CDR1 is SQVTM and CDR2 is ANQGSEA in the germline V gene. The CDR3 totals 12 residues. The CDR3 protein is CSVTEGGPQAFF.

This rearrangement joins TRBV7-6 to TRBJ1-1; the D call from TCRdb, TRBD1, cannot be confirmed without DNA. CDR1 and CDR2 from the germline V gene are SGHVS and FNYEAQ. This CDR3 spans 13 amino acids. The CDR3 protein is CASSPGVGTEAFF.